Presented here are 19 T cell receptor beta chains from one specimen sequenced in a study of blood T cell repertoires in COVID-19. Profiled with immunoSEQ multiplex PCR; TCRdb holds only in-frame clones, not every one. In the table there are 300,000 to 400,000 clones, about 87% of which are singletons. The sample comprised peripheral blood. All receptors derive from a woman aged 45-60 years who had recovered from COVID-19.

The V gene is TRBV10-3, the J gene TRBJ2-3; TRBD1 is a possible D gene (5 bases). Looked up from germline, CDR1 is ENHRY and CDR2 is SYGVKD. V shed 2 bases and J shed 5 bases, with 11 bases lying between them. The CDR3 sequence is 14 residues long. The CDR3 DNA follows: TGTGCCATCAGTGAGGGGGCACCTAGAGATACGCAGTATTTT. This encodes CAISEGAPRDTQYF.

DNA for the CDR3: TGTGCCAGCAGTTACTCGAGGGGGAACCTGATCGGCTACACCTTC. Its translation: CASSYSRGNLIGYTF. The chain links TRBV6-5 to TRBJ1-2; TRBD1 is a possible D gene (6 bases). Looked up from germline, CDR1 is MNHEY and CDR2 is SVGAGI. The CDR3 loop spans 15 amino acids. Trimming removed 0 bases from V and 8 bases from J, with 16 bases in between.

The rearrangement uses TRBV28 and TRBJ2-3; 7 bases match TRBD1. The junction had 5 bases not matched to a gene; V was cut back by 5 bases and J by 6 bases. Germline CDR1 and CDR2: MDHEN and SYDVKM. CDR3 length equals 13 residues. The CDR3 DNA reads TGTGCCAGCAGTCGACAGACAGGGGATACGCAGTATTTT. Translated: CASSRQTGDTQYF.

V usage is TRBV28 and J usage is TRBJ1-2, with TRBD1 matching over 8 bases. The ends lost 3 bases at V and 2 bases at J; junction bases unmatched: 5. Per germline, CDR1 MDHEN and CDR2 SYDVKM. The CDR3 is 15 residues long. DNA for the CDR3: TGTGCCAGCAGTTTCCCCCAGGGGGCAAACTATGGCTACACCTTC. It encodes CASSFPQGANYGYTF.

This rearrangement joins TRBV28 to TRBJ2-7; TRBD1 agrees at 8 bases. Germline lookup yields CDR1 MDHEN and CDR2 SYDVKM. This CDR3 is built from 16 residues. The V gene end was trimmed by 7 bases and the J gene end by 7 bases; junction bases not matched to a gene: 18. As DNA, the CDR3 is TGTGCCAGCAAAGGGGCAGGGGGCGCATTGACGGGAGAGCAGTACTTC. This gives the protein CASKGAGGALTGEQYF.

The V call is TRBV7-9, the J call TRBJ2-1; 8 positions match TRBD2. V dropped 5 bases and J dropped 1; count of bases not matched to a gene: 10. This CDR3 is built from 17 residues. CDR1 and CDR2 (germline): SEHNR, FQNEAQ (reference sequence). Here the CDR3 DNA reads TGTGCCAGCAGCGACGCGCCTAGCGGGCAGTCCTACAATGAGCAGTTCTTC. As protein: CASSDAPSGQSYNEQFF.

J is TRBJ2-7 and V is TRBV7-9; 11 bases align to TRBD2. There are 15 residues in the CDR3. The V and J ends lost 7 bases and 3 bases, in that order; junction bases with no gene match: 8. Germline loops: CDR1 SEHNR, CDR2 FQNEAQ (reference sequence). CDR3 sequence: CASTSSGRPHYEQYF. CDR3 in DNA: TGTGCCAGCACCTCTAGCGGGAGGCCCCACTACGAGCAGTACTTC.

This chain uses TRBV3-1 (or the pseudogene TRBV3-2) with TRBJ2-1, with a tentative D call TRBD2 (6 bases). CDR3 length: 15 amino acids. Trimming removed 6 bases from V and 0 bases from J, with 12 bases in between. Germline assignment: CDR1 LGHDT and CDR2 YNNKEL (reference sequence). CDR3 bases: TGTGCCAGCAGACATAGCGGTGGCTCCTACAATGAGCAGTTCTTC. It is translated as CASRHSGGSYNEQFF.

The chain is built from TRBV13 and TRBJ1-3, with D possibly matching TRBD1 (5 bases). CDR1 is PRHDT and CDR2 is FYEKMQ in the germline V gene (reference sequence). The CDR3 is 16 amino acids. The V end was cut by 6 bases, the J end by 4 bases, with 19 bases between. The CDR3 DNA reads TGTGCCAGCAGGCAAACAGGTGACTTCGCGGGAAACACCATATATTTT. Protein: CASRQTGDFAGNTIYF.

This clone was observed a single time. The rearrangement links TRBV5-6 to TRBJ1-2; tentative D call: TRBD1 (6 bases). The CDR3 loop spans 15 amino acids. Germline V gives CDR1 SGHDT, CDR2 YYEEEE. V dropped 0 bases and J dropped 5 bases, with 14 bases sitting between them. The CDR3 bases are TGTGCCAGCAGCTTGGTCCAGGGGCAAGGTTATGGCTACACCTTC. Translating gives CASSLVQGQGYGYTF.

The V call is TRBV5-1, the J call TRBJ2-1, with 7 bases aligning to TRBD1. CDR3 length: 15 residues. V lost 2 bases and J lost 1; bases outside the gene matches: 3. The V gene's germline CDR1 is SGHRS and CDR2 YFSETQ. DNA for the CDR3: TGCGCCAGCAGCTTCCGACAGGGATCCTACAATGAGCAGTTCTTC. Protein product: CASSFRQGSYNEQFF.

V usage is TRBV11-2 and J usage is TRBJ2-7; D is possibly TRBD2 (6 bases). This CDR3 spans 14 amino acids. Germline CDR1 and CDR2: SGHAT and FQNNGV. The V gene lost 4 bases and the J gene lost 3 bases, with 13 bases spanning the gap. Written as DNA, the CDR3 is TGTGCCAGCAGCTCCGGGACTTCAATCTACGAGCAGTACTTC. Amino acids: CASSSGTSIYEQYF. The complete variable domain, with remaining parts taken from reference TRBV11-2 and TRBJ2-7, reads EAGVAQSPRYKIIEKRQSVAFWCNPISGHATLYWYQQILGQGPKLLIQFQNNGVVDDSQLPKDRFSAERLKGVDSTLKIQPAKLEDSAVYLCASSSGTSIYEQYFGPGTRLTVT.

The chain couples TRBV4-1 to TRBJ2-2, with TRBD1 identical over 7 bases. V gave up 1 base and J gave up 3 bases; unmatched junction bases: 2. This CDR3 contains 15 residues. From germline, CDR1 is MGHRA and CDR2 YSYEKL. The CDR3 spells CASSQGTGYTGELFF. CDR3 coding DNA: TGCGCCAGCAGCCAAGGGACAGGATACACCGGGGAGCTGTTTTTT.

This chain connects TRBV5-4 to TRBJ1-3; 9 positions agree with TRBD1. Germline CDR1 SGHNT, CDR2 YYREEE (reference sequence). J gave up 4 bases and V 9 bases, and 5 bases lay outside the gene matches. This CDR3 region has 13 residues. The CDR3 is CATAGQGGNTIYF. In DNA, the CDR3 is TGTGCCACCGCGGGACAGGGAGGAAACACCATATATTTT.

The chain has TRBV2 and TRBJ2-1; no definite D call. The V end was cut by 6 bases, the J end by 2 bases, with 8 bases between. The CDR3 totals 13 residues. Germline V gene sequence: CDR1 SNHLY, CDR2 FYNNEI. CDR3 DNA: TGTGCCAGCAGGCGAATAGCCTACAATGAGCAGTTCTTC. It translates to CASRRIAYNEQFF.

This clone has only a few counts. The CDR3 DNA reads TGTGCCAGCAGCGATGACGGCGGCGGGAGAGGCTATGAGCAGTTCTTC. Translated, it gives CASSDDGGGRGYEQFF. The chain couples TRBV7-6 to TRBJ2-1; TRBD2 aligns across 7 bases. Per germline, CDR1 SGHVS and CDR2 FNYEAQ. V lost 5 bases, J lost 8 bases, and 15 bases stayed unmatched. The CDR3 loop spans 16 amino acids. The full variable domain, in which reference TRBV7-6 and TRBJ2-1 provide the parts outside the CDR3, is GAGVSQSPRYKVTKRGQDVALRCDPISGHVSLYWYRQALGQGPEFLTYFNYEAQQDKSGLPNDRFSAERPEGSISTLTIQRTEQRDSAMYRCASSDDGGGRGYEQFFGPGTRLTVL.

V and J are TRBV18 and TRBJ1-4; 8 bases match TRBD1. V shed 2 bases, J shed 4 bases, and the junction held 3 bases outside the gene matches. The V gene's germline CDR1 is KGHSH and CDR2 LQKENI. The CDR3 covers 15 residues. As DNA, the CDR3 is TGTGCCAGCTCACCAACAGGGGGGAATAATGAAAAACTGTTTTTT. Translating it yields CASSPTGGNNEKLFF.

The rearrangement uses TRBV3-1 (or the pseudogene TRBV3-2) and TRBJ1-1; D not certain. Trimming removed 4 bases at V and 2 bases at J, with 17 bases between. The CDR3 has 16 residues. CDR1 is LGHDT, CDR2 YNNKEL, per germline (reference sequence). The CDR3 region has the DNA TGTGCCAGCAGCCTAAGCGGTACCGGGATCAACACTGAAGCTTTCTTT. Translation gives CASSLSGTGINTEAFF.

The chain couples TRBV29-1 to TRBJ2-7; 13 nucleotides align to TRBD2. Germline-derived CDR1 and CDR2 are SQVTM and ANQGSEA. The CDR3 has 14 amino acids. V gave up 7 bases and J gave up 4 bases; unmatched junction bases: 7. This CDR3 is CSARTSGGGYEQYF. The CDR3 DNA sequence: TGCAGCGCTAGGACTAGCGGGGGAGGATACGAGCAGTACTTC.